The 10 T cell receptor beta chains given below trace back to one sample, sequenced in a study of blood T cell repertoires in COVID-19. Profiling relied on immunoSEQ multiplex PCR, and the TCRdb table lists in-frame clones only, not all of them. The data show about 200,000 clones, roughly 87% seen once. Sequencing used peripheral blood. The origin of the receptors is a man aged 35-49 years with active or convalescent COVID-19.

The CDR3 coding sequence is TGTGCCAGCAGCTTAGAATTTATAGGGAGTGAAGCTTTCTTT. This codes for CASSLEFIGSEAFF. V and J are TRBV11-3 and TRBJ1-1; no clear D gene. V gave up 0 bases and J gave up 7 bases, with 12 bases separating them. Germline lookup yields CDR1 SGHNT and CDR2 YENEEA. The CDR3 consists of 14 residues.

The CDR3 reads CASSTPRLAPNTGELFF. CDR3 sequence (DNA): TGTGCCAGCAGTACTCCCCGACTAGCCCCGAACACCGGGGAGCTGTTTTTT. The chain recombines TRBV28 with TRBJ2-2; 7 bases line up with TRBD2. The junction had 9 bases not matched to a gene; V was cut back by 5 bases and J by 0 bases. The germline gives CDR1 MDHEN, CDR2 SYDVKM. The CDR3 totals 17 residues. Full variable domain (rest looked up from reference TRBV28 and TRBJ2-2): DVKVTQSSRYLVKRTGEKVFLECVQDMDHENMFWYRQDPGLGLRLIYFSYDVKMKEKGDIPEGYSVSREKKERFSLILESASTNQTSMYLCASSTPRLAPNTGELFFGEGSRLTVL.

The chain joins TRBV27 to TRBJ1-6; D perhaps matches TRBD1 (6 bases). Between the trimmed V and J ends, which lost 5 bases and 8 bases, there was a span of 16 bases. Germline V gene lookup returns CDR1 MNHEY and CDR2 SMNVEV (reference sequence). The CDR3 has 15 amino acids. The CDR3 DNA follows: TGTGCCAGCAGTCCCCTGGACAGTTTGCATTCACCCCTCCACTTT. Translation: CASSPLDSLHSPLHF.

This chain links TRBV7-9 with TRBJ2-5; 10 nucleotides align to TRBD2. The CDR3 has 15 residues. Germline CDR1 SEHNR, CDR2 FQNEAQ (reference sequence). Germline trimming cut 5 bases from V and 5 bases from J; bases unmatched to any gene: 8. The CDR3 protein is CASSPRLAGAETQYF. For the CDR3, the DNA is TGTGCCAGCAGCCCCCGGCTAGCGGGAGCTGAGACCCAGTACTTC.

This rearrangement joins TRBV27 to TRBJ2-1, with 7 positions matching TRBD1. The CDR3 contains 16 residues. V lost 5 bases, J lost 0 bases, and 7 bases stayed unmatched. Per the germline V gene, CDR1 is MNHEY and CDR2 is SMNVEV (reference sequence). Here the CDR3 reads CASSPYNRGSYNEQFF. The CDR3 DNA is TGTGCCAGCAGTCCCTATAACAGGGGCTCCTACAATGAGCAGTTCTTC.

V usage is TRBV7-2 and J usage is TRBJ2-7, with a possible D match to TRBD1 (6 bases). The germline gives CDR1 SGHTA, CDR2 FQGNSA. V lost 5 bases to trimming and J lost 3 bases, with 17 bases between them. This CDR3 is 15 amino acids long. The CDR3, as DNA: TGTGCCAGCAGCCCAAGACAGGTCCGAAGCTACGAGCAGTACTTC. Its translation: CASSPRQVRSYEQYF.

Only one count was recorded for this clone. The chain employs TRBV27 and TRBJ2-7, with a possible D match to TRBD2 (6 bases). V lost 6 bases and J 1 base, leaving 19 bases between the germline ends. CDR3 length equals 16 residues. Germline CDR1 reads MNHEY; CDR2 reads SMNVEV (reference sequence). This chain's CDR3 is CASSLSFGTPSYEQYF. The DNA of the CDR3 is TGTGCCAGCAGCTTGTCTTTTGGGACTCCATCCTACGAGCAGTACTTC.

J is TRBJ2-7 and V is TRBV7-9, with D uncertain. The CDR3 loop spans 14 amino acids. Trimming removed 5 bases at V and 0 bases at J, with 11 bases between. From germline, CDR1 is SEHNR and CDR2 FQNEAQ (reference sequence). CDR3 loop: CASSEAAFSYEQYF. Here the CDR3 DNA reads TGTGCCAGCAGCGAGGCAGCCTTCTCCTACGAGCAGTACTTC.

CDR3 amino acids: CASSQWAVPEAFF. The DNA for the CDR3 is TGTGCCAGCTCACAATGGGCCGTACCTGAAGCTTTCTTT. The V gene is TRBV18, the J gene TRBJ1-1; D call uncertain. The CDR3 spans 13 residues. The ends were cut back, 4 bases at V and 6 bases at J, with 12 bases in the middle. CDR1 and CDR2 (germline): KGHSH, LQKENI. The complete variable domain, with remaining parts taken from reference TRBV18 and TRBJ1-1, reads NAGVMQNPRHLVRRRGQEARLRCSPMKGHSHVYWYRQLPEEGLKFMVYLQKENIIDESGMPKERFSAEFPKEGPSILRIQQVVRGDSAAYFCASSQWAVPEAFFGQGTRLTVV.

The chain uses TRBV18 and TRBJ1-3; D is perhaps TRBD1 (5 bases). The germline V and J ends were trimmed by 0 bases and 7 bases, with 10 bases remaining between them. The length of the CDR3 is 14 residues. CDR1 is KGHSH and CDR2 is LQKENI in the germline V gene. DNA of the CDR3: TGTGCCAGCTCACCACCCCAGGGATGGAACACCATATATTTT. Translation: CASSPPQGWNTIYF.